The next 27 T cell receptor beta chains were all read from a single sample in a study of shared clonotypes between healthy human individuals. Naive CD8 cells comprised CD45RO-negative, CCR7-positively selected cells, excluding terminally differentiated effector memory CD45RA+ cells. Sequencing used immunoSEQ multiplex PCR; TCRdb keeps in-frame clones, though not all of them. The sample records millions of clones, 85% to 95% being singletons. The sequenced material came from naive CD8+ T cells from PBMCs. The source is a man younger than 35 in good health. Some clones in this sample may be carry-over from other donors' samples.

The chain combines TRBV6-6 with TRBJ2-7; D is ambiguous. CDR3 size: 12 residues. Trimming removed 0 bases at V and 7 bases at J, with 7 bases between. Germline CDR1 is MNHNY and CDR2 is SVGAGI (reference sequence). The CDR3 reads CASSYSAREQYF. The CDR3 nucleotides read TGTGCCAGCAGTTACTCTGCCAGGGAGCAGTACTTC.

The CDR3 coding sequence is TGTGCCAGCAGTCCCCGGACAGGGCGGGGGGAGACCCAGTACTTC. Translated: CASSPRTGRGETQYF. The chain joins TRBV27 to TRBJ2-5; TRBD1 might be the D (8 bases). Germline V gene data show CDR1 as MNHEY and CDR2 as SMNVEV (reference sequence). This CDR3 region has 15 residues. V gave up 5 bases and J gave up 5 bases, with 18 bases separating them.

The rearrangement links TRBV6-5 to TRBJ2-7; perhaps D is TRBD1 or TRBD2 (6 bases each). The germline V gene encodes CDR1 MNHEY and CDR2 SVGAGI. V was trimmed by 0 bases and J by 6 bases, leaving 12 bases between them. This CDR3 contains 14 residues. CDR3 protein: CASSYSVGGPEQYF. Here the CDR3 DNA reads TGTGCCAGCAGTTACTCGGTAGGGGGGCCCGAGCAGTACTTC.

V usage is TRBV5-4 and J usage is TRBJ2-3, with 9 bases identical to TRBD2. The CDR3 consists of 17 residues. V lost 4 bases to trimming and J lost 4 bases; unmatched junction nucleotides: 13. The germline CDR1 and CDR2 sequences are SGHNT and YYREEE (reference sequence). The CDR3 sequence is CASSPDLAGRLADTQYF. The CDR3 bases are TGTGCCAGCAGCCCTGACCTAGCGGGAAGATTGGCAGATACGCAGTATTTT. Drawing the rest from reference TRBV5-4 and TRBJ2-3, the complete variable domain is ETGVTQSPTHLIKTRGQQVTLRCSSQSGHNTVSWYQQALGQGPQFIFQYYREEENGRGNFPPRFSGLQFPNYSSELNVNALELDDSALYLCASSPDLAGRLADTQYFGPGTRLTVL.

The chain has TRBV25-1 and TRBJ2-5, with D unclear. The germline V gene has CDR1 MGHDK and CDR2 SYGVNS. V lost 6 bases and J 4 bases, leaving 15 bases between the germline ends. CDR3 length: 14 amino acids. CDR3 sequence: CASSPGWLGETQYF. The CDR3 DNA sequence: TGTGCCAGCAGCCCGGGCTGGCTGGGAGAGACCCAGTACTTC.

The chain links TRBV2 to TRBJ2-6; 11 nucleotides agree with TRBD2. The CDR3 sequence is 18 residues long. The germline V gene encodes CDR1 SNHLY and CDR2 FYNNEI. Trimming took 5 bases from V and 4 from J; bases not matched to a gene: 10. The CDR3 DNA reads as TGTGCCAGCAGTACCCCTAGCGGGAGGAAAACCGGGGCCAACGTCCTGACTTTC. Translating gives CASSTPSGRKTGANVLTF. The full variable domain, completed using reference TRBV2 and TRBJ2-6, is EPEVTQTPSHQVTQMGQEVILRCVPISNHLYFYWYRQILGQKVEFLVSFYNNEISEKSEIFDDQFSVERPDGSNFTLKIRSTKLEDSAMYFCASSTPSGRKTGANVLTFGAGSRLTVL.

The chain combines TRBV28 with TRBJ1-1; no clear D gene. Per the germline V gene, CDR1 is MDHEN and CDR2 is SYDVKM. The CDR3 has 10 residues. Trimming cost V 11 bases and J 9 bases, with 13 bases left between them. CDR3 in amino acids: CAHYSGKAFF. DNA of the CDR3: TGTGCCCACTACTCTGGTAAAGCTTTCTTT.

The chain employs TRBV4-1 and TRBJ2-7; D might be TRBD2 (6 bases). The CDR3 has 16 amino acids. V lost 2 bases, J lost 3 bases, and 17 bases lay in between. CDR1 and CDR2 from the germline V gene are MGHRA and YSYEKL. The CDR3 nucleotides are TGCGCCAGCAGCCAAACATGGGAGGCCATTTACTACGAGCAGTACTTC. This codes for CASSQTWEAIYYEQYF.

The count of this clone is one. V and J are TRBV6-5 and TRBJ2-1, with unresolved D. The CDR3 has 12 amino acids. Trimming cost V 6 bases and J 9 bases, with 12 bases left between them. CDR1 MNHEY and CDR2 SVGAGI come from the germline V gene. The CDR3 spells CASSLGPGEQFF. The CDR3 region has the DNA TGTGCCAGCAGCCTTGGACCTGGTGAGCAGTTCTTC.

The chain employs TRBV19 and TRBJ2-1, with a weak D call TRBD1 (5 bases). The CDR3 loop spans 15 amino acids. Germline lookup yields CDR1 LNHDA and CDR2 SQIVND (reference sequence). V was cut by 7 bases and J by 9 bases, with 22 bases left in between. CDR3 sequence (DNA): TGTGCCAGTAAAAAGGGGCCAGTCCACACAGCTGAGCAGTTCTTC. Residues: CASKKGPVHTAEQFF.

Comments on this clone: Additional DNA sequences in this sample encode the identical CDR3. The chain is built from TRBV7-9 and TRBJ2-5; D uncertain. Trimming shortened V by 1 base and J by 3 bases, and 6 bases separated the two germline ends. The CDR3 contains 13 residues. The germline V gene encodes CDR1 SEHNR and CDR2 FQNEAQ (reference sequence). The CDR3 DNA is TGTGCCAGCAGCTTAGGTGGGGAAGAGACCCAGTACTTC. Translation: CASSLGGEETQYF.

The V call is TRBV30, the J call TRBJ2-1; weak D call: TRBD2 (6 bases). Germline CDR1 reads GTSNPN; CDR2 reads SVGIG (reference sequence). There are 11 residues in the CDR3. CDR3 nucleotides: TGTGTAAGGCGGGGTTACAATGAGCAGTTCTTC. This gives the protein CVRRGYNEQFF.

The chain carries TRBV5-6 and TRBJ2-7, with D uncertain. The germline V gene encodes CDR1 SGHDT and CDR2 YYEEEE. This CDR3 is built from 14 residues. Trimming removed 0 bases at V and 0 bases at J, with 7 bases between. The CDR3 reads CASSLDQYSYEQYF. The CDR3 DNA reads as TGTGCCAGCAGCTTGGATCAGTACTCCTACGAGCAGTACTTC. Using reference TRBV5-6 and TRBJ2-7 for the parts outside the CDR3, the full variable domain is DAGVTQSPTHLIKTRGQQVTLRCSPKSGHDTVSWYQQALGQGPQFIFQYYEEEERQRGNFPDRFSGHQFPNYSSELNVNALLLGDSALYLCASSLDQYSYEQYFGPGTRLTVT.

The genes are TRBV29-1 and TRBJ2-1, with a tentative D call TRBD2 (6 bases). V shed 7 bases and J shed 7 bases, with 23 bases lying between them. This CDR3 region has 15 residues. Germline V gene lookup returns CDR1 SQVTM and CDR2 ANQGSEA. The CDR3 region has the DNA TGCAGCGCTGACGGTGGGGAGGTCCTTTGGAATGAGCAGTTCTTC. Protein sequence: CSADGGEVLWNEQFF.

This chain uses TRBV6-4 with TRBJ1-1; the match to TRBD1 covers 8 bases. CDR1 is MRHNA and CDR2 is SNTAGT in the germline V gene. This CDR3 is 16 amino acids long. V gave up 3 bases and J gave up 3 bases; unmatched junction bases: 9. The CDR3 loop is CASSESGTGRYTEAFF. CDR3 DNA sequence: TGTGCCAGCAGTGAGTCGGGGACAGGTCGCTACACTGAAGCTTTCTTT.

This clone appeared once. At the DNA level, this CDR3 is encoded by other sequences in the same sample as well. The chain has TRBV9 and TRBJ2-2, with D uncertain. Germline V gene sequence: CDR1 SGDLS, CDR2 YYNGEE. Trimming removed 0 bases from V and 4 bases from J, with 4 bases in between. This CDR3 spans 13 amino acids. Written as DNA, the CDR3 is TGTGCCAGCAGCGTAGTATCCACCGGGGAGCTGTTTTTT. It yields the protein CASSVVSTGELFF.

V usage is TRBV29-1 and J usage is TRBJ1-1; D is possibly TRBD1 (5 bases). Germline lookup yields CDR1 SQVTM and CDR2 ANQGSEA. The CDR3 is 13 residues long. Trimming removed 4 bases from V and 7 bases from J, with 16 bases in between. This CDR3 reads CSVGGEAGGEAFF. DNA for the CDR3: TGCAGCGTTGGGGGGGAGGCCGGAGGTGAAGCTTTCTTT. The full variable domain, its missing parts supplied by reference TRBV29-1 and TRBJ1-1, is SAVISQKPSRDICQRGTSLTIQCQVDSQVTMMFWYRQQPGQSLTLIATANQGSEATYESGFVIDKFPISRPNLTFSTLTVSNMSPEDSSIYLCSVGGEAGGEAFFGQGTRLTVV.

The chain has TRBV20-1 and TRBJ1-2; no definite D call. CDR3 length: 11 residues. Per the germline V gene, CDR1 is DFQATT and CDR2 is SNEGSKA (reference sequence). CDR3 loop: CRVKENYGYTF. In nucleotides, the CDR3 is TGCAGGGTTAAAGAAAACTATGGCTACACCTTC.

Concerning this clone: One end of the junction is discordant with germline, which a read error may explain. The rearrangement joins TRBV2 to TRBJ1-5; D may be TRBD1 (5 bases). CDR1 is SNHLY, CDR2 FYNNEI, per germline. This CDR3 contains 14 residues. In nucleotides, the CDR3 is TGTGCCAGCCGTGACAGTTTTAGCAATCAGCCCCAGCATTTT. It is translated as CASRDSFSNQPQHF.

V is TRBV10-3 and J is TRBJ2-3, with 8 bases fitting TRBD2. The CDR3 is 15 residues long. Germline V gene sequence: CDR1 ENHRY, CDR2 SYGVKD. The junction had 9 bases not matched to a gene; V was cut back by 6 bases and J by 4 bases. The CDR3 here is CAIRTSEPMSDTQYF. DNA for the CDR3: TGTGCCATCAGGACTAGCGAGCCGATGTCAGATACGCAGTATTTT.

This rearrangement joins TRBV6-5 to TRBJ2-5; 8 bases are shared with TRBD1. V gave up 2 bases and J gave up 5 bases; unmatched junction bases: 10. The CDR3 covers 16 residues. Germline lookup yields CDR1 MNHEY and CDR2 SVGAGI. CDR3 DNA sequence: TGTGCCAGCAGTTACGGACTGACAGGGGCTTTGGAGACCCAGTACTTC. Protein sequence: CASSYGLTGALETQYF.

The chain carries TRBV4-2 and TRBJ2-3, with D possibly TRBD2 on 5 matching bases. V lost 0 bases and J lost 0, with 10 bases in between. Germline V gives CDR1 LGHNA, CDR2 YNFKEQ. The CDR3 runs to 16 residues. The CDR3 loop is CASSQESGGSTDTQYF. The CDR3 bases are TGTGCCAGCAGCCAAGAGTCTGGCGGGAGCACAGATACGCAGTATTTT.

The chain recombines TRBV4-1 with TRBJ2-7; weak D call: TRBD1 (6 bases). V lost 0 bases, J lost 3 bases, and 12 bases lay in between. The CDR3 loop spans 15 amino acids. The germline V gene encodes CDR1 MGHRA and CDR2 YSYEKL. In DNA, the CDR3 is TGCGCCAGCAGCCAAGACCGCAGGACAGACTACGAGCAGTACTTC. It encodes CASSQDRRTDYEQYF.

V and J are TRBV6-1 and TRBJ2-3; 7 nucleotides match TRBD2. V gave up 4 bases and J gave up 1 base; unmatched junction bases: 8. The CDR3 consists of 16 residues. The V gene's germline CDR1 is MNHNS and CDR2 SASEGT. CDR3 amino acids: CASSAWGGEGTDTQYF. The CDR3 DNA follows: TGTGCCAGCAGTGCTTGGGGGGGAGAAGGCACAGATACGCAGTATTTT.

The rearrangement links TRBV27 to TRBJ2-1, with 8 nucleotides matching TRBD1. V was pared by 3 bases and J by 5 bases, with 6 bases of the junction left unmatched. The germline CDR1 and CDR2 sequences are MNHEY and SMNVEV (reference sequence). CDR3 size: 15 residues. CDR3 bases: TGTGCCAGCAGTTTTGTCGGGACAGGAAACAATGAGCAGTTCTTC. It specifies CASSFVGTGNNEQFF.

V usage is TRBV28 and J usage is TRBJ2-5; D unclear. CDR1 is MDHEN, CDR2 SYDVKM, per germline. The CDR3 totals 18 residues. V dropped 6 bases and J dropped 1 base, with 24 bases sitting between them. This CDR3 reads CASSHPPRPVGTQETQYF. CDR3 DNA: TGTGCCAGCAGCCACCCCCCCCGTCCGGTCGGTACCCAAGAGACCCAGTACTTC.

Turning to this clone: The sample contains more than one DNA sequence encoding this CDR3. The chain uses TRBV10-3 and TRBJ2-2; 7 nucleotides line up with TRBD1. V gave up 2 bases and J gave up 1 base; unmatched junction bases: 1. CDR1 and CDR2 from the germline V gene are ENHRY and SYGVKD. The CDR3 spans 15 residues. This CDR3 is CAISEGTENTGELFF. The CDR3 region has the DNA TGTGCCATCAGTGAGGGGACAGAGAACACCGGGGAGCTGTTTTTT.